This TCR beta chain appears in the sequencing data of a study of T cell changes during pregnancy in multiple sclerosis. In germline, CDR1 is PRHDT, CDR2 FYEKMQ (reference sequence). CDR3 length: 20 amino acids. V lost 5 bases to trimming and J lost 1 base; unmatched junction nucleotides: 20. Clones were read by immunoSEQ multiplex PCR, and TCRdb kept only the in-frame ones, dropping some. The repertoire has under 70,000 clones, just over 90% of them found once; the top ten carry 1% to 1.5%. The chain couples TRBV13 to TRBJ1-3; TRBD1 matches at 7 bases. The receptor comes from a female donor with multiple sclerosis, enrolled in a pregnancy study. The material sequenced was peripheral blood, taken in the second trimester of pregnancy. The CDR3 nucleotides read TGTGCCAGCAGCCTAGATTACTCCCTTGAGGGGGCCAGATCTGGAAACACCATATATTTT. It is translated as CASSLDYSLEGARSGNTIYF.